This T cell receptor (beta chain) was observed in a study of early T cells in non-severe SARS-CoV-2 infection. Separate cDNA molecules each had unique molecular identifiers attached to them. TCRdb re-called the 5' RACE reads through MiXCR, storing one row per CDR3 protein. The sample consists of about 27,000 distinct CDR3 sequences, around 4.5% of them appearing once. Trimming removed 2 bases at V and 3 bases at J, with 13 bases between. The CDR3 extends over 15 amino acids. Germline V gives CDR1 MNHEY, CDR2 SVGEGT. This clonotype was observed at least ten times. The source of this sequence is an adult who was a healthcare worker with PCR-confirmed SARS-CoV-2 infection or an uninfected control (not recorded which). Input material: whole blood. The chain employs TRBV6-2 or TRBV6-3 and TRBJ2-5, with D perhaps TRBD2 (5 bases). Here the CDR3 reads CASSYTKGLEETQYF. CDR3 bases: TGTGCCAGCAGTTACACGAAAGGACTCGAAGAGACCCAGTACTTC.